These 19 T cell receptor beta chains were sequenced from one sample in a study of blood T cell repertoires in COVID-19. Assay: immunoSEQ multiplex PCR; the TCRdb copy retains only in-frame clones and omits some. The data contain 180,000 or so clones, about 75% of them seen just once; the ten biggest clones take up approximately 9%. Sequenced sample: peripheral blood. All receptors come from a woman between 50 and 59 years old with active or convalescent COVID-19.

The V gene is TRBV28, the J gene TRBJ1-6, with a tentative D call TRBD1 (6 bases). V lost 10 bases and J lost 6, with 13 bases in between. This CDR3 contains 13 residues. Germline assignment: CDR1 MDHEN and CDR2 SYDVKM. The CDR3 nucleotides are TGTGCCATTTGTGGGACATTTAATTCACCCCTCCACTTT. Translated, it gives CAICGTFNSPLHF.

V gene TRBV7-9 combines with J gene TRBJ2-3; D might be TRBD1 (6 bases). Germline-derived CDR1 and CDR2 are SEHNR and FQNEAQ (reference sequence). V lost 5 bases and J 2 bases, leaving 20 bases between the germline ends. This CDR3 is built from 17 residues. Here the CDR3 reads CASSPNPTGPFTDTQYF. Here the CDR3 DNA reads TGTGCCAGCAGCCCTAACCCGACAGGTCCCTTCACAGATACGCAGTATTTT.

The CDR3: CATSKAVGRTEAFF. In nucleotides, the CDR3 is TGTGCCACCAGCAAAGCGGTCGGGAGGACTGAAGCTTTCTTT. The chain uses TRBV15 and TRBJ1-1; D remains ambiguous. CDR3 length: 14 amino acids. The V end lost 4 bases, the J end lost 5 bases, and 14 bases lay between the germline ends. CDR1 LNHNV and CDR2 YYDKDF come from the germline V gene (reference sequence).

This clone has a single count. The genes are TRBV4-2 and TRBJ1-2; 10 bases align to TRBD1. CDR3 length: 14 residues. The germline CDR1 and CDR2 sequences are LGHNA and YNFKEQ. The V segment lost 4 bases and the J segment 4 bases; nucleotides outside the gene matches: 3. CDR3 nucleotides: TGTGCCAGCAGCCGACAGGGGGCTGGCTATGGCTACACCTTC. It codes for CASSRQGAGYGYTF.

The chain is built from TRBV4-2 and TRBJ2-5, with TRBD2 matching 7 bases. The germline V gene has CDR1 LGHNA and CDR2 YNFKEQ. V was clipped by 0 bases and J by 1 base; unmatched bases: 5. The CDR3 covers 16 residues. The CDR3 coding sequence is TGTGCCAGCAGCCAAGATAGGGGACTACTCCAAGAGACCCAGTACTTC. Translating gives CASSQDRGLLQETQYF.

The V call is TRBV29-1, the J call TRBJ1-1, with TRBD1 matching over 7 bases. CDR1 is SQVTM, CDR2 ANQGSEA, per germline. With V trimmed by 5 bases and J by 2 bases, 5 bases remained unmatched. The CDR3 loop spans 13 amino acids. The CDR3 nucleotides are TGCAGCGTTCCCAGGGGGGTTAACACTGAAGCTTTCTTT. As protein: CSVPRGVNTEAFF.

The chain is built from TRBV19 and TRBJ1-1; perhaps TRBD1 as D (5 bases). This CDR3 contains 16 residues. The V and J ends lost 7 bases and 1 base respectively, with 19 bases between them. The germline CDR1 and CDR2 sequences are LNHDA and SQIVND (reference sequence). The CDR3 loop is CASTPFQGMGNTEAFF. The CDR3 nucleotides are TGTGCCAGTACGCCCTTCCAGGGAATGGGGAACACTGAAGCTTTCTTT.

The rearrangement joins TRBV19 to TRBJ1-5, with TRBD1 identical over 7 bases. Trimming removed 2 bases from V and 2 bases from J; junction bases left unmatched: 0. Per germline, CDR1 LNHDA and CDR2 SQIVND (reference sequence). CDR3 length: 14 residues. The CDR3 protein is CASSIQGGNQPQHF. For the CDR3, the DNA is TGTGCCAGTAGTATACAGGGGGGCAATCAGCCCCAGCATTTT.

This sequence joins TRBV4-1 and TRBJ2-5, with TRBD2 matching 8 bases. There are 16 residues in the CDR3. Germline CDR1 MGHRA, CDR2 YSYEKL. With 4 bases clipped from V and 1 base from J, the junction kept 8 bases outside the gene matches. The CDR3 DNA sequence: TGCGCCAGCAGCCCCGAGGGTAGCGGGGCCCAAGAGACCCAGTACTTC. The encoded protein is CASSPEGSGAQETQYF.

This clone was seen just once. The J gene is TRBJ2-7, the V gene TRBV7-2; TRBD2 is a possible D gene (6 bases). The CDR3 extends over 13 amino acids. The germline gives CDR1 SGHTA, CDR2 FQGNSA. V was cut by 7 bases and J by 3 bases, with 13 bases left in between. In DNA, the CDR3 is TGTGCCAGCACCTGGGACTCGAACTACGAGCAGTACTTC. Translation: CASTWDSNYEQYF.

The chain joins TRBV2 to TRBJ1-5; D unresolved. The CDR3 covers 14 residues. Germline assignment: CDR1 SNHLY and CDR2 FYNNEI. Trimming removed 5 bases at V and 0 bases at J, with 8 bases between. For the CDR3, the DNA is TGTGCCAGCAGTTGGCAATTTAGCAATCAGCCCCAGCATTTT. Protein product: CASSWQFSNQPQHF.

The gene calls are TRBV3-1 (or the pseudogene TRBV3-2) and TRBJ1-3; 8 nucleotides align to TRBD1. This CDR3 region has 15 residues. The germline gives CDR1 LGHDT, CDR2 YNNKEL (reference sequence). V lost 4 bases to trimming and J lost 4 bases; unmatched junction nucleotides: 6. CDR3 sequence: CASSRNRGTGNTIYF. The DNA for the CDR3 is TGTGCCAGCAGCCGCAACAGGGGGACAGGAAACACCATATATTTT.

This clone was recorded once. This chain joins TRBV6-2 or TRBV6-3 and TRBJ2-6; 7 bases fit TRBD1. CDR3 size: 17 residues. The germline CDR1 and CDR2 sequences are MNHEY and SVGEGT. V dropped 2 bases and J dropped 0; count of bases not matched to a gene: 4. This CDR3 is CASSYRGRISGANVLTF. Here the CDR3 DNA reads TGTGCCAGCAGTTACAGGGGGCGCATCTCTGGGGCCAACGTCCTGACTTTC.

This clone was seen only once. CDR3 nucleotides: TGTGCCAGCAGCCGGGGACAGACGAACACTGAAGCTTTCTTT. Its protein is CASSRGQTNTEAFF. V is TRBV5-5 and J is TRBJ1-1; 7 bases line up with TRBD1. Trimming removed 4 bases from V and 1 base from J; junction bases left unmatched: 4. From germline, CDR1 is SGHKS and CDR2 YYEKEE (reference sequence). The CDR3 loop spans 14 amino acids.

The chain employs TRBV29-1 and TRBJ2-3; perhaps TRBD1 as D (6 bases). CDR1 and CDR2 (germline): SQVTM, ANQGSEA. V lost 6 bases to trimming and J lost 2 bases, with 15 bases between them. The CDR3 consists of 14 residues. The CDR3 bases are TGCAGCGTCCGAACAGGGATTGACACAGATACGCAGTATTTT. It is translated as CSVRTGIDTDTQYF.

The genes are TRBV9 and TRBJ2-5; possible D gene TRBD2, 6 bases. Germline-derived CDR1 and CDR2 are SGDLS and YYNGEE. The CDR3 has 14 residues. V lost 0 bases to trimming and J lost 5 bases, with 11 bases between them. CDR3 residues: CASSVVGGMETQYF. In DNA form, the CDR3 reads TGTGCCAGCAGCGTAGTTGGAGGGATGGAGACCCAGTACTTC.

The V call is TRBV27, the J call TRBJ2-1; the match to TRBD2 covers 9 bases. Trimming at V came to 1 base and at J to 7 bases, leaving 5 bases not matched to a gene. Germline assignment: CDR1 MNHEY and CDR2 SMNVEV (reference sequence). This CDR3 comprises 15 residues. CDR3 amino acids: CASSLWASGKNEQFF. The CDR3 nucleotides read TGTGCCAGCAGTTTATGGGCTAGCGGGAAGAATGAGCAGTTCTTC.

In DNA, the CDR3 is TGCGCCAGCAGTGATATGGACAAATATAGCAATCAGCCCCAGCATTTT. Amino acids: CASSDMDKYSNQPQHF. The V and J genes are TRBV10-1 and TRBJ1-5, with a possible D match to TRBD1 (5 bases). This CDR3 has 16 amino acids. V lost 3 bases and J 0 bases, leaving 12 bases between the germline ends. CDR1 WNHNN and CDR2 SYGVQD come from the germline V gene (reference sequence).

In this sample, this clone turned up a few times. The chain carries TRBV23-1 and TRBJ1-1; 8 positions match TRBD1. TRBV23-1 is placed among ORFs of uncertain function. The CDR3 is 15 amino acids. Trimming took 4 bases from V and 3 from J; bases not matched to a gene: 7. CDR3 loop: CASSLRTGLHTEAFF. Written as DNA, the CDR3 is TGCGCCAGCAGTCTCCGGACAGGGTTGCACACTGAAGCTTTCTTT.